The 16 T cell receptor beta chains presented below share a single source sample, sequenced in a study of blood T cell repertoires in COVID-19. The assay was immunoSEQ multiplex PCR, and TCRdb's table has in-frame clones only and misses some. The data hold about 270,000 clones, with 65% to 90% observed a single time. The sequenced sample consisted of peripheral blood. These receptors were collected from a woman aged 55 to 70 with active or convalescent COVID-19.

This chain connects TRBV6-6 to TRBJ1-1; 8 bases are a match to TRBD1. This CDR3 is built from 15 residues. V was pared by 0 bases and J by 7 bases, with 7 bases of the junction left unmatched. The germline V gene has CDR1 MNHNY and CDR2 SVGAGI (reference sequence). The CDR3 loop reads CASSYSIDRGNEAFF. DNA for the CDR3: TGTGCCAGCAGTTACTCGATCGACAGGGGAAATGAAGCTTTCTTT.

The gene calls are TRBV11-2 and TRBJ1-1, with a possible D match to TRBD1 (6 bases). The V end lost 5 bases, the J end lost 3 bases, and 16 bases lay between the germline ends. The CDR3 length is 15 residues. CDR1 is SGHAT, CDR2 FQNNGV, per germline. CDR3 DNA: TGTGCCAGCAGCCTTCGGGGGGCTCGGGACACTGAAGCTTTCTTT. Protein product: CASSLRGARDTEAFF.

The chain is built from TRBV19 and TRBJ2-1, with D possibly TRBD1 on 5 matching bases. The CDR3 runs to 13 residues. Germline CDR1 and CDR2: LNHDA and SQIVND (reference sequence). Trimming stripped 5 bases from V and 6 bases from J, with 11 bases between. CDR3 coding DNA: TGTGCCAGTAGTCGGCAGGGCGGCAATGAGCAGTTCTTC. Its translation: CASSRQGGNEQFF.

This clone was counted a few times. The rearrangement links TRBV2 to TRBJ1-2, with TRBD1 matching over 8 bases. The CDR3 extends over 13 amino acids. V lost 6 bases and J lost 4; bases outside the gene matches: 4. Germline CDR1 SNHLY, CDR2 FYNNEI. The CDR3 DNA reads TGTGCCAGCAGGGAGACAGGGGTCTATGGCTACACCTTC. This sequence encodes CASRETGVYGYTF.

This chain links TRBV9 with TRBJ2-3; a weak D match, TRBD1 (6 bases). This CDR3 comprises 13 residues. The germline V and J ends were trimmed by 4 bases and 4 bases, with 10 bases remaining between them. CDR1 is SGDLS and CDR2 is YYNGEE in the germline V gene. Here the CDR3 DNA reads TGTGCCAGCAGCCCCCCAGGGGCAGATACGCAGTATTTT. Translating it yields CASSPPGADTQYF.

This clone was picked up one time. This sequence joins TRBV11-2 and TRBJ1-3; tentatively, D is TRBD1 (5 bases). This CDR3 has 15 amino acids. Germline CDR1 reads SGHAT; CDR2 reads FQNNGV. Trimming took off 3 bases at V and 1 base at J, with 10 bases between the two ends. The CDR3 region is CASSLTDASGNTIYF. CDR3 bases: TGTGCCAGCAGCTTGACAGACGCATCTGGAAACACCATATATTTT.

This chain uses TRBV2 with TRBJ1-2; D unresolved. The V and J ends lost 3 bases and 2 bases respectively, with 7 bases between them. The length of the CDR3 is 13 residues. CDR1 is SNHLY, CDR2 FYNNEI, per germline. CDR3 coding DNA: TGTGCCAGCAGTGAGGGCTGGAACTATGGCTACACCTTC. Translation: CASSEGWNYGYTF.

The CDR3 here is CASSLDLGDTQYF. Written as DNA, the CDR3 is TGTGCCAGCAGCTTAGACCTCGGGGATACGCAGTATTTT. The rearrangement links TRBV7-3 to TRBJ2-3; D is ambiguous. Deletions cut 2 bases from V and 6 bases from J, with 9 bases between. The V gene's germline CDR1 is SGHTA and CDR2 FQGTGA. This CDR3 contains 13 residues.

V gene TRBV5-5 combines with J gene TRBJ1-2, with 12 bases lining up with TRBD1. The CDR3 totals 19 residues. Per germline, CDR1 SGHKS and CDR2 YYEKEE (reference sequence). J was trimmed by 0 bases and V by 3 bases; bases with no gene match: 12. The CDR3 here is CASSSRSPGQGATNYGYTF. CDR3 DNA: TGTGCCAGCAGCTCGCGATCCCCGGGACAGGGGGCCACTAACTATGGCTACACCTTC.

This clone appeared once. The chain joins TRBV19 to TRBJ1-2; 7 nucleotides align to TRBD1. The CDR3 loop spans 16 amino acids. The germline V gene has CDR1 LNHDA and CDR2 SQIVND (reference sequence). Unmatched junction bases numbered 11, after V lost 5 bases and J lost 2 bases. CDR3 in amino acids: CASSPPAGGPNYGYTF. The CDR3 DNA follows: TGTGCCAGTAGTCCCCCCGCAGGGGGTCCAAACTATGGCTACACCTTC.

The V and J genes are TRBV7-2 and TRBJ1-6; 9 bases agree with TRBD1. The length of the CDR3 is 18 residues. Germline V CDR1 and CDR2: SGHTA, FQGNSA. Trimming cost V 5 bases and J 0 bases; bases outside gene matches: 8. CDR3 residues: CASSPRDREYSYNSPLHF. CDR3 in DNA: TGTGCCAGCAGCCCTCGGGACAGGGAGTACTCCTATAATTCACCCCTCCACTTT.

This clone counts as medium-sized. The same CDR3 is also encoded by other DNA sequences in this sample. The V and J genes are TRBV18 and TRBJ2-7; the match to TRBD1 covers 9 bases. The CDR3 length is 14 residues. The J segment lost 6 bases and the V segment lost 3 bases, leaving 6 bases of the junction unmatched. Looked up from germline, CDR1 is KGHSH and CDR2 is LQKENI. CDR3 protein: CASSPTPTGGEQYF. DNA for the CDR3: TGTGCCAGCTCACCGACTCCGACAGGGGGCGAGCAGTACTTC.

The chain uses TRBV7-8 and TRBJ1-6; 7 bases align to TRBD1. The germline CDR1 and CDR2 sequences are SGHVS and FQNEAQ. The junction had 11 bases not matched to a gene; V was cut back by 4 bases and J by 8 bases. The CDR3 is made up of 16 amino acids. Here the CDR3 DNA reads TGTGCCAGCAGCTACATAACCCGACAGGGTGATTCACCCCTCCACTTT. Translation: CASSYITRQGDSPLHF.

This sequence joins TRBV27 and TRBJ2-3, with 10 bases that match TRBD1. The CDR3 is 15 amino acids. V lost 6 bases, J lost 4 bases, and 7 bases stayed unmatched. The germline gives CDR1 MNHEY, CDR2 SMNVEV (reference sequence). CDR3 loop: CASSLTGGFADTQYF. The CDR3 DNA follows: TGTGCCAGCAGCTTGACAGGGGGCTTCGCAGATACGCAGTATTTT.

The chain has TRBV10-1 and TRBJ1-1; tentative D call: TRBD1 (5 bases). CDR1 is WNHNN and CDR2 is SYGVQD in the germline V gene (reference sequence). This CDR3 spans 14 amino acids. Trimming cost V 0 bases and J 7 bases, with 12 bases left between them. The CDR3, as DNA: TGCGCCAGCAGTGAGTCAGGGGATGGGCATGAAGCTTTCTTT. Protein: CASSESGDGHEAFF.

The V and J genes are TRBV6-5 and TRBJ2-5; possibly TRBD1 for D (6 bases). Trimming removed 6 bases at V and 5 bases at J, with 13 bases between. In germline, CDR1 is MNHEY, CDR2 SVGAGI. The CDR3 covers 13 residues. The CDR3 bases are TGTGCCAGCAGCCGGACAGCAGTGGAGACCCAGTACTTC. This encodes CASSRTAVETQYF.